The 4 T cell receptor beta chains in this list originate from one sample, sequenced in a study of chemoradiotherapy in HPV16-positive cancers. Sequencing was performed with immunoSEQ multiplex PCR; in TCRdb, only in-frame clones are kept and a portion is missing. The table records some 30,000 clones, 86% of them present only once. The sample consisted of blood, taken from a patient who underwent chemoradiotherapy. The source of these receptors is a human donor with HPV-associated anogenital cancer.

This clone was observed once. This rearrangement joins TRBV5-4 to TRBJ2-2; D is perhaps TRBD2 (5 bases). V was cut by 0 bases and J by 5 bases, with 5 bases left in between. The CDR3 consists of 13 residues. Germline V CDR1 and CDR2: SGHNT, YYREEE (reference sequence). CDR3 sequence reads: CASSLAGTGELFF. The CDR3 nucleotides are TGTGCCAGCAGCTTGGCGGGGACCGGGGAGCTGTTTTTT.

The rearrangement joins TRBV2 to TRBJ2-3, with 7 nucleotides matching TRBD2. Germline CDR1 and CDR2: SNHLY and FYNNEI. V dropped 3 bases and J dropped 6; count of bases not matched to a gene: 6. The CDR3 has 14 residues. CDR3 bases: TGTGCCAGCAGTGACCTAGCGGAGAGGGATACGCAGTATTTT. Encoded protein: CASSDLAERDTQYF.

The gene calls are TRBV2 and TRBJ1-2; 7 nucleotides agree with TRBD1. This CDR3 region has 14 residues. With V trimmed by 8 bases and J by 7 bases, 13 bases remained unmatched. CDR1 is SNHLY, CDR2 FYNNEI, per germline. CDR3 bases: TGTGCCAGCGGGTCCACTGGGACAGAGGGTGGCTACACCTTC. Its translation: CASGSTGTEGGYTF.

This CDR3 is CASSTQDRGGETQYF. The CDR3 DNA follows: TGTGCCAGCAGCACACAAGACAGGGGAGGAGAGACCCAGTACTTC. The chain carries TRBV7-2 and TRBJ2-5, with 8 bases lining up with TRBD1. Per the germline V gene, CDR1 is SGHTA and CDR2 is FQGNSA. CDR3 length: 15 amino acids. Trimming removed 5 bases from V and 4 bases from J; junction bases left unmatched: 9.